This note documents a single T cell receptor beta chain sequence. The clone's antigen remains unknown. Per-nucleotide qualities are absent, and no much larger clonotype sits a single base away. The CDR3 regions of human TCRbeta chains were subjected to immunosequencing. As for how the authors treated the data: Repertoire TCRs were checked for matches against a reference library of SARS-CoV-2-specific TCRs that had been generated using the MIRA antigen-specificity platform. Breadth was defined as the fraction of unique TCRs that were SARS-CoV-2-associated, and depth was defined as the fraction of total T cells that were SARS-CoV-2-associated. Each spike-specific TCR was assigned to its reactive spike region and to a CD4 or CD8 class using the MIRA data. Log10-transformed breadth and depth values were compared by one-way ANOVA with Sidak's multiple comparisons tests. TCRdb holds this immuneACCESS table with in-frame rearrangements only. Some clones are missing; in checked studies, unresolved V genes explain under half, and the rest has no known cause. V, J and clone size are taken as reported in that table, and D and trimming were inferred from the DNA itself. The sample table holds 100,000 to 150,000 clones, of which 92% were seen once. Around 1.7% of the sample comes from the top ten.

From V the trimming removes 5 bases and from J it removes 2 bases, while the gene matches leave 10 bases of the junction unaccounted for. CDR1 is given as SNHLY and CDR2 as FYNNEI, both from the germline V gene. The CDR3 starts with the cysteine, ends with the phenylalanine, and has 16 residues. The sequence is cut down to CDR3 DNA, 48 bases in frame from base 1. The data derive from a study of T cell responses to AZD1222 COVID-19 vaccine (dated by TCRdb to the early 2020s). Background for the entire study: AZD1222 recipients whose second dose came at about 4 weeks and those whose second dose came at about 12 weeks were combined into one group, since spike-specific TCR depth and breadth did not differ between the two schedules. TCR sequencing covered approximately 230 trial participants: some 210 given two doses of AZD1222 and approximately 26 given two doses of MenACWY control vaccine. Trial participants were enrolled by age into subgroups of 18-55, 56-69 and 70-plus years, and around 150, 28 and 57 TCR-sequenced participants, respectively, were included in these subgroups.

Points the paper makes about the study in general: Reportedly, almost half of the unique spike-specific TCRs recognized epitopes lying outside the regions that are mutated in the B.1.351 and B.1.1.7 variants. Most participants were white British and females outnumbered males, and the authors suggested that clonal diversity may have been underestimated. Because no day 14 peak-response samples were available, repertoires were characterized only after the peak T cell response. A significant rise in spike-specific TCR breadth and depth was observed after two AZD1222 doses relative to day 0 and relative to MenACWY recipients. The whole spike protein was spanned by vaccine-associated CD4 TCRs, and dominant responses were seen in regions 160-218 and 743-854. Only a handful of AZD1222 recipients were SARS-CoV-2 seropositive at baseline, limiting conclusions about previously exposed vaccinees. In the small 56-69-year group, the increase in depth fell short of significance, most likely because of low power.

The sample's time point label is to be understood as: baseline before first vaccination. Vaccinee samples were obtained from the UK trials COV001 and COV002, which included a single-blind randomized controlled phase 2/3 trial of AZD1222 (ChAdOx1 nCoV-19) in healthy adults. Trial participant PBMC samples were collected at day 0 and day 28 after the second dose for TCRbeta chain sequencing. Sequencing used peripheral blood, obtained on day 0 of AZD1222 vaccination. The TCR was taken from an adult in good health. This sequence uses TRBV2 and TRBJ2-3, with 7 middle bases fitting TRBD2. Here the CDR3 is given as CASSKGGLEYTDTQYF. Here is the DNA: TGTGCCAGCAGTAAGGGAGGGCTAGAATACACAGATACGCAGTATTTT. With the rest looked up from the reference TRBV2 and TRBJ2-3 genes rather than sequenced, the full variable domain is EPEVTQTPSHQVTQMGQEVILRCVPISNHLYFYWYRQILGQKVEFLVSFYNNEISEKSEIFDDQFSVERPDGSNFTLKIRSTKLEDSAMYFCASSKGGLEYTDTQYFGPGTRLTVL.